This T cell receptor (beta chain) was recovered during a study of blood T cell repertoires in COVID-19. Study-wide background: The study drew acute and convalescent COVID-19 samples from the United States, Italy and Spain. Nucleic acid was either cDNA or gDNA, and it came from T cells, B-cell-depleted T cells, or PBMCs.

Clones were read by immunoSEQ multiplex PCR, and TCRdb kept only the in-frame ones, dropping some. Among around 130,000 clones listed, around 89% were seen once. Germline CDR1 reads SQVTM; CDR2 reads ANQGSEA. CDR3 length: 15 residues. V gave up 2 bases and J gave up 8 bases; unmatched junction bases: 12. This receptor was obtained from a man between 45 and 60 years old with active or convalescent COVID-19. The chain combines TRBV29-1 with TRBJ1-2; 9 nucleotides align to TRBD1. The sequenced material came from peripheral blood. Here the CDR3 reads CSVEPATGGLGGYTF. In DNA, the CDR3 is TGCAGCGTTGAACCCGCGACAGGGGGGCTTGGAGGCTACACCTTC.